This TCR beta chain emerged from a study of blood T cell repertoires in COVID-19. Assay: immunoSEQ multiplex PCR; the TCRdb copy retains only in-frame clones and omits some. Here the sample spans some 210,000 clones, over 75% being singletons. CDR1 is SEHNR, CDR2 FQNEAQ, per germline (reference sequence). This CDR3 is 16 amino acids long. Losses at the gene ends were 5 bases for V and 3 bases for J; bases not matched to a gene: 10. The sequencing sample was made of peripheral blood. The receptor was isolated from a woman aged 40 to 55 who had recovered from COVID-19. The genes are TRBV7-9 and TRBJ2-3; 8 bases agree with TRBD2. CDR3 protein: CASSRVTGGQTDTQYF. For the CDR3, the DNA is TGTGCCAGCAGCCGCGTAACGGGAGGGCAGACAGATACGCAGTATTTT.